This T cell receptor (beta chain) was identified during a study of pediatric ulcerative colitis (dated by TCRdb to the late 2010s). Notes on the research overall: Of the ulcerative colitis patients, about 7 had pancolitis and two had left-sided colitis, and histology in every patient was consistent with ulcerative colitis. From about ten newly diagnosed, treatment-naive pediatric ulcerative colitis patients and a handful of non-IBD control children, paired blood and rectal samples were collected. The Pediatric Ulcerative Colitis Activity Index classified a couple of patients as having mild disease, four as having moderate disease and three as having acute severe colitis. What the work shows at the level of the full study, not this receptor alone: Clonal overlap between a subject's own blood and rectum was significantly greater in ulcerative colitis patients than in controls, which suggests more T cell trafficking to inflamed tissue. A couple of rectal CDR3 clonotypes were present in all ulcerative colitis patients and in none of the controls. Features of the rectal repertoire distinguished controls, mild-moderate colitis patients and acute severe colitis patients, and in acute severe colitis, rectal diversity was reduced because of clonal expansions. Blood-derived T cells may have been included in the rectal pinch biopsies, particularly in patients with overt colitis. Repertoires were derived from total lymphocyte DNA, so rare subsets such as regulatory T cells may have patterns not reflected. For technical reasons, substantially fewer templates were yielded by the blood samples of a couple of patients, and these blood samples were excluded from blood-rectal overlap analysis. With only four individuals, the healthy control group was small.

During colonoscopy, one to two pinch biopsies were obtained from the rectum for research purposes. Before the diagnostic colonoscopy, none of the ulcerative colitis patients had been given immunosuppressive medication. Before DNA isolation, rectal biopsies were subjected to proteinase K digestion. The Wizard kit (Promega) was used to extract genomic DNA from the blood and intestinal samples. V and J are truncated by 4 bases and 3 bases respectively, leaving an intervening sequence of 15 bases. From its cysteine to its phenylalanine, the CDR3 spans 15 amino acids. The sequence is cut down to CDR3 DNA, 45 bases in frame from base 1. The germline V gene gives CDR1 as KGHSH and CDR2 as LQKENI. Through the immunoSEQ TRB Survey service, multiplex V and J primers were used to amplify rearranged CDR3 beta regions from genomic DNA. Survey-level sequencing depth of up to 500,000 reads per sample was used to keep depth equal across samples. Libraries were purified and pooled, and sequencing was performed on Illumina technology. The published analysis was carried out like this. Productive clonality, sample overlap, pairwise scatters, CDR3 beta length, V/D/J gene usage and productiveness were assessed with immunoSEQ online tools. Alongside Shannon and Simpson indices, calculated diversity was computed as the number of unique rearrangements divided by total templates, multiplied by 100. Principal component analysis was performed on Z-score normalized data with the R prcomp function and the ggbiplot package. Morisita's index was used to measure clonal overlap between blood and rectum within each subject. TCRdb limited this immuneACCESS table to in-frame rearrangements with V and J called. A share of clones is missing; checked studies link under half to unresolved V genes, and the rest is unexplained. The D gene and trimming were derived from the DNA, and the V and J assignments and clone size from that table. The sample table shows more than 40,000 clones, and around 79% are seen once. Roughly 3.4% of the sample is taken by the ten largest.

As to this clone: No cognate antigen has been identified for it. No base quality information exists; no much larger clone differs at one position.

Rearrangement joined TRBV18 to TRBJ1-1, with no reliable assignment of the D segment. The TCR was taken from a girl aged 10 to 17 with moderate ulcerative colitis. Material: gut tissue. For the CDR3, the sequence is CASSQGFVTDTEAFF. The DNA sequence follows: TGTGCCAGCTCACAAGGGTTTGTGACGGACACTGAAGCTTTCTTT.